Here is one T cell receptor beta chain with its context. Its target is unknown. At one end, the junction sequence differs from germline, possibly due to a read error. The lymph nodes were axillary draining lymph nodes from breast cancer patients. TCRdb redid the calling of the multiplex PCR reads with MiXCR, one entry per CDR3 protein. This sample has approximately 210,000 distinct CDR3 sequences; approximately 29% occur once, and the top ten carry approximately 1.4%. This sample is drawn from a study of breast tumors, draining lymph nodes, adjacent tissues. Points from the study as a whole: Tumors had less TCR diversity than lymph nodes, more than nontumor tissue. The data were judged consistent with most tumor T cells coming from lymph node and expanding in tumor. Tumor T cell lymph node origin was a supported hypothesis, not proven. Luminal-like breast cancer showed significantly higher tumor–nontumor repertoire similarity than basal-like.

Germline assignment: CDR1 MNHEY and CDR2 SVGEGT. This CDR3 spans 15 amino acids. Input material: axillary lymph node tissue. V is TRBV6-2 or TRBV6-3 and J is TRBJ2-3; D is perhaps TRBD2 (5 bases). This sequence originates from a female donor with breast cancer. Some clones in this sample may be carry-over from other donors' samples. In DNA form, the CDR3 reads TGTGCCAGCAGTCACTCGGGGTTAGAAACAGATACGCAGTATTTT. Its protein product is CASSHSGLETDTQYF.